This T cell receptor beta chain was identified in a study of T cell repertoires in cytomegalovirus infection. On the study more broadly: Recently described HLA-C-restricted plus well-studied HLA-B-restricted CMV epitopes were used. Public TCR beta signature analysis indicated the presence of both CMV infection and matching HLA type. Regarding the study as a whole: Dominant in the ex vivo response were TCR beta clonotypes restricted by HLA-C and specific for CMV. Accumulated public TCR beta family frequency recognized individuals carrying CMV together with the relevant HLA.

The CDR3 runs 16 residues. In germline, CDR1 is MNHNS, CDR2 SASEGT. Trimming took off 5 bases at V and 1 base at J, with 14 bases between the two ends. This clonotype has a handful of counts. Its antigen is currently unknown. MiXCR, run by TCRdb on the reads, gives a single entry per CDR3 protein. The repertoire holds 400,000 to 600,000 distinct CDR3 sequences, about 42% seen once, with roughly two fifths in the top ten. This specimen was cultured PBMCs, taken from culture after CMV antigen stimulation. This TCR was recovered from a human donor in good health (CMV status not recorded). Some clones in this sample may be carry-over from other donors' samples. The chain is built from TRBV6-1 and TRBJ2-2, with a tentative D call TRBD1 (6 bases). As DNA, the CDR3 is TGTGCCAGCAGTCGCATCACAGGGATGAACACCGGGGAGCTGTTTTTT. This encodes CASSRITGMNTGELFF.